Below, 10 T cell receptor beta chains from the same sample are listed, as sequenced in a study of radiation and T cells in renal cell carcinoma. Time point specified: baseline pretreatment blood. The sample's treatment: 15 Gy SBRT to primary tumor, nephrectomy 4 weeks later. Generated by immunoSEQ multiplex PCR, the TCRdb table keeps only in-frame clones and is missing some. In the table there are about 150,000 clones, around 90% of which are singletons. The sequencing used blood, collected from a patient whose treatment included radiotherapy and nephrectomy. These receptors all come from a woman in her 70s with renal cell carcinoma.

This chain joins TRBV14 and TRBJ1-1; the D is unclear. There are 14 residues in the CDR3. Germline lookup yields CDR1 SGHDN and CDR2 FVKESK. V shed 1 base and J shed 3 bases, with 9 bases lying between them. DNA for the CDR3: TGTGCCAGCAGCCAAGGTGGATCCTACACTGAAGCTTTCTTT. Protein: CASSQGGSYTEAFF.

V usage is TRBV11-3 and J usage is TRBJ2-7; no clear D gene. Trimming removed 0 bases at V and 0 bases at J, with 6 bases between. The CDR3 has 14 residues. From germline, CDR1 is SGHNT and CDR2 YENEEA. This chain's CDR3 is CASSLDFSSYEQYF. CDR3 nucleotides: TGTGCCAGCAGCTTAGATTTCAGCTCCTACGAGCAGTACTTC.

V gene TRBV10-3 combines with J gene TRBJ1-3; D call uncertain. The CDR3 is made up of 14 amino acids. Trimming removed 3 bases from V and 3 bases from J, with 9 bases in between. Per germline, CDR1 ENHRY and CDR2 SYGVKD. DNA of the CDR3: TGTGCCATCAGTGACAACAGTAGTGGAAACACCATATATTTT. Protein sequence: CAISDNSSGNTIYF.

The chain uses TRBV5-4 and TRBJ1-1; no firm D call. V lost 4 bases and J lost 2, with 9 bases in between. The length of the CDR3 is 13 residues. Germline loops: CDR1 SGHNT, CDR2 YYREEE (reference sequence). The CDR3 DNA follows: TGTGCCAGCAGCGGGGTAGATAACACTGAAGCTTTCTTT. Amino acid sequence: CASSGVDNTEAFF.

This rearrangement joins TRBV6-6 to TRBJ2-2, with no clear D. Trimming took 0 bases from V and 8 from J, leaving 7 bases between them. Germline values: CDR1 MNHNY, CDR2 SVGAGI (reference sequence). The CDR3 totals 13 residues. For the CDR3, the DNA is TGTGCCAGCAGTTACTCGATTGTGGGGGAGCTGTTTTTT. It codes for CASSYSIVGELFF.

The rearrangement joins TRBV7-2 to TRBJ2-7; 8 bases line up with TRBD2. Germline loops: CDR1 SGHTA, CDR2 FQGNSA. The CDR3 totals 15 residues. Trimming cost V 0 bases and J 2 bases; bases outside gene matches: 3. The CDR3 DNA reads TGTGCCAGCAGCTTAGCGGGACTAGTAACCTACGAGCAGTACTTC. Translated, it gives CASSLAGLVTYEQYF.

V and J are TRBV6-6 and TRBJ1-1, with a tentative D call TRBD1 (6 bases). Trimming left V 6 bases short and J 4 bases short, with 18 bases between. The CDR3 consists of 15 residues. Germline CDR1 is MNHNY and CDR2 is SVGAGI (reference sequence). The CDR3 region is CASRPGGGLATEAFF. The CDR3 DNA follows: TGTGCCAGCAGACCCGGAGGGGGGCTGGCCACTGAAGCTTTCTTT.

Written as DNA, the CDR3 is TGCGCCAGCAGCTTGGCTCCTCAACTCACCGGGGAGCTGTTTTTT. Protein: CASSLAPQLTGELFF. V usage is TRBV5-1 and J usage is TRBJ2-2, with D unresolved. Germline values: CDR1 SGHRS, CDR2 YFSETQ. V was cut by 0 bases and J by 4 bases, with 10 bases left in between. This CDR3 spans 15 amino acids.

The chain couples TRBV19 to TRBJ1-2; 8 positions match TRBD1. There are 14 residues in the CDR3. The germline V gene has CDR1 LNHDA and CDR2 SQIVND (reference sequence). The trim removed 7 bases at V and 6 bases at J, leaving 10 bases unmatched. The CDR3 DNA reads as TGTGCCAGTACCGCGGGACAGGTGGTAAATGGCTACACCTTC. Protein sequence: CASTAGQVVNGYTF.

The CDR3 spells CASSDFPTGRGYTF. The CDR3 DNA reads TGTGCCAGCAGTGACTTTCCGACAGGGAGAGGCTACACCTTC. This chain uses TRBV6-4 with TRBJ1-2; 7 positions agree with TRBD1. CDR1 and CDR2 from the germline V gene are MRHNA and SNTAGT. Trimming removed 1 base from V and 8 bases from J; junction bases left unmatched: 7. The length of the CDR3 is 14 residues.